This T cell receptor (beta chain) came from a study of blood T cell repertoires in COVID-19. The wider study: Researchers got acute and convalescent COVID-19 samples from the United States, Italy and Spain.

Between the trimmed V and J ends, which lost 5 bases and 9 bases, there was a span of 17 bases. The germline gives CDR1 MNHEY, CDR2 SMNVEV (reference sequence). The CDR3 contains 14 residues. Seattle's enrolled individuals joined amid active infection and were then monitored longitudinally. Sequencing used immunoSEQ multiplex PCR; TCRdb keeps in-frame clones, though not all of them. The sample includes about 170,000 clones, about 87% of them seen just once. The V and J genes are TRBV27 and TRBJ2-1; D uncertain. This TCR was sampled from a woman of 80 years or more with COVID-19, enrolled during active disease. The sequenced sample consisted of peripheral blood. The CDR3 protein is CASSPPGVPIEQFF. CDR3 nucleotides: TGTGCCAGCAGTCCGCCAGGCGTACCTATTGAGCAGTTCTTC.